The 30 T cell receptor beta chains below all came from one sample that was sequenced in a study of cytotoxic CD8 clonotypes in ibrutinib-treated CLL. Method: immunoSEQ multiplex PCR; TCRdb's copy keeps in-frame clones and lacks some. The profile covers approximately 150,000 clones, with about 88% appearing a single time and around 2.7% taken by the ten largest. Here the sequenced sample was PBMCs, taken at disease progression, from a patient treated with ibrutinib. The receptors originated from a human donor with chronic lymphocytic leukemia.

The DNA for the CDR3 is TGTGCCAGCAGTTCAGGTTTTCAAGGTCACGAGCAGTACTTC. Protein: CASSSGFQGHEQYF. The rearrangement links TRBV27 to TRBJ2-7; no reliable D call. This CDR3 comprises 14 residues. Germline CDR1 is MNHEY and CDR2 is SMNVEV (reference sequence). V was clipped by 4 bases and J by 5 bases, with 15 bases between them.

The CDR3, as DNA: TGTGCCAGCAGTTACCGGGAATACAATGAGCAGTTCTTC. This translates into CASSYREYNEQFF. This chain connects TRBV27 to TRBJ2-1, with D possibly TRBD2 on 5 matching bases. The ends were cut back, 4 bases at V and 4 bases at J, with 8 bases in the middle. CDR1 is MNHEY, CDR2 SMNVEV, per germline (reference sequence). The CDR3 totals 13 residues.

This chain joins TRBV5-8 and TRBJ2-1; TRBD2 agrees at 8 bases. Germline V gene sequence: CDR1 SGHTS, CDR2 YDEGEE. Unmatched junction bases numbered 3, after V lost 1 base and J lost 3 bases. CDR3 length equals 15 residues. The CDR3 loop reads CASSLSLAGYNEQFF. The CDR3 region has the DNA TGTGCCAGCAGCTTGAGTCTAGCGGGCTACAATGAGCAGTTCTTC.

The gene calls are TRBV15 and TRBJ1-5; 7 bases line up with TRBD1. J was trimmed by 7 bases and V by 4 bases; bases with no gene match: 7. Germline values: CDR1 LNHNV, CDR2 YYDKDF (reference sequence). This CDR3 has 14 amino acids. The CDR3 loop is CATSIKQGTQPQHF. CDR3 DNA sequence: TGTGCCACCAGCATCAAACAGGGGACCCAGCCCCAGCATTTT.

The gene calls are TRBV7-2 and TRBJ2-3, with 14 nucleotides matching TRBD2. J lost 2 bases, V lost 5 bases, and 6 bases had no gene match. The germline gives CDR1 SGHTA, CDR2 FQGNSA. The CDR3 is made up of 17 amino acids. CDR3 in DNA: TGTGCCAGCAGCATAACGACTAGCGGGAGGGCCACAGATACGCAGTATTTT. It is translated as CASSITTSGRATDTQYF.

The chain links TRBV7-9 to TRBJ1-3; D remains unclear. The CDR3 runs 15 residues. CDR1 is SEHNR, CDR2 FQNEAQ, per germline (reference sequence). V was pared by 5 bases and J by 1 base, with 12 bases between. CDR3 residues: CASSTPEGSGNTIYF. Here the CDR3 DNA reads TGTGCCAGCAGCACCCCGGAAGGGTCTGGAAACACCATATATTTT.

V and J are TRBV5-1 and TRBJ2-7; tentative D call: TRBD1 (5 bases). The ends were cut back, 1 base at V and 4 bases at J, with 18 bases in the middle. CDR1 and CDR2 from the germline V gene are SGHRS and YFSETQ. The CDR3 extends over 16 amino acids. CDR3 in amino acids: CASSLISPRAQYEQYF. The DNA for the CDR3 is TGCGCCAGCAGCTTGATATCTCCCAGGGCCCAATACGAGCAGTACTTC.

This rearrangement joins TRBV11-3 to TRBJ1-3; D ambiguous. V was cut by 5 bases and J by 0 bases, with 11 bases left in between. This CDR3 contains 15 residues. CDR1 and CDR2 (germline): SGHNT, YENEEA. CDR3 residues: CASSPGLDSGNTIYF. Written as DNA, the CDR3 is TGTGCCAGCAGCCCGGGTCTGGACTCTGGAAACACCATATATTTT. Together with reference TRBV11-3 and TRBJ1-3, the CDR3 gives the full variable domain: EAGVVQSPRYKIIEKKQPVAFWCNPISGHNTLYWYLQNLGQGPELLIRYENEEAVDDSQLPKDRFSAERLKGVDSTLKIQPAELGDSAVYLCASSPGLDSGNTIYFGEGSWLTVV.

The chain joins TRBV5-4 to TRBJ2-7, with D possibly TRBD1 on 5 matching bases. Germline V CDR1 and CDR2: SGHNT, YYREEE (reference sequence). Trimming pared 0 bases from V and 4 bases from J, leaving 8 bases between. CDR3 length: 13 residues. CDR3 loop: CASSLGGRYEQYF. The CDR3, as DNA: TGTGCCAGCAGCTTGGGGGGCAGGTACGAGCAGTACTTC. Full variable domain (missing parts from reference TRBV5-4 and TRBJ2-7): ETGVTQSPTHLIKTRGQQVTLRCSSQSGHNTVSWYQQALGQGPQFIFQYYREEENGRGNFPPRFSGLQFPNYSSELNVNALELDDSALYLCASSLGGRYEQYFGPGTRLTVT.

This chain uses TRBV9 with TRBJ2-6, with D perhaps matching TRBD2 (5 bases). Germline V gene sequence: CDR1 SGDLS, CDR2 YYNGEE. The CDR3 runs to 16 residues. Trimming left V 4 bases short and J 0 bases short, with 11 bases between. In DNA, the CDR3 is TGTGCCAGCAGCTTCCGACGGGACTCTGGGGCCAACGTCCTGACTTTC. It is translated as CASSFRRDSGANVLTF.

V usage is TRBV4-1 and J usage is TRBJ1-1; the D is unclear. The V end lost 0 bases, the J end lost 4 bases, and 9 bases lay between the germline ends. CDR3 length equals 14 residues. CDR1 and CDR2 from the germline V gene are MGHRA and YSYEKL. The CDR3 DNA is TGCGCCAGCAGCCAAGAACCCGGGCCCACTGAAGCTTTCTTT. It encodes CASSQEPGPTEAFF.

Regarding this clone: Other DNA sequences in this specimen translate into the identical CDR3. The J gene is TRBJ2-5, the V gene TRBV7-9, with D perhaps TRBD1 or TRBD2 (7 bases each). V was clipped by 5 bases and J by 2 bases, with 18 bases between them. Germline V gene data show CDR1 as SEHNR and CDR2 as FQNEAQ (reference sequence). The CDR3 extends over 16 amino acids. The DNA of the CDR3 is TGTGCCAGCAGCCGCCCCCGACAGGGAGGGCAAGAGACCCAGTACTTC. The encoded protein is CASSRPRQGGQETQYF.

The table lists this clone with a count of one. The chain carries TRBV21-1 and TRBJ2-3; no DNA check was done on the table's D call, TRBD2. TRBV21-1 is tagged as a pseudogene. CDR3 length: 12 residues. CDR3 in DNA: TGTGCCAGCAGCAAACTCCCAGATACGCAGTATTTT. It encodes CASSKLPDTQYF.

This clone was counted once. The V call is TRBV5-1, the J call TRBJ1-2; the match to TRBD1 covers 8 bases. CDR1 and CDR2 (germline): SGHRS, YFSETQ. V lost 3 bases to trimming and J lost 8 bases; unmatched junction nucleotides: 9. The CDR3 length is 14 residues. The CDR3 reads CASSWGQGAGGYTF. The CDR3 DNA reads as TGCGCCAGCAGCTGGGGGCAGGGGGCAGGCGGCTACACCTTC.

The CDR3 DNA is TGCGCCAGCAGCTTCCCCACAGATGGACTTAATGAAAAACTGTTTTTT. Its protein product is CASSFPTDGLNEKLFF. The rearrangement uses TRBV5-1 and TRBJ1-4, with D unresolved. The CDR3 spans 16 residues. Trimming removed 2 bases at V and 4 bases at J, with 15 bases between. CDR1 is SGHRS and CDR2 is YFSETQ in the germline V gene.

This chain connects TRBV11-2 to TRBJ2-3; D gene uncertain. The CDR3 has 13 residues. Germline V gene data show CDR1 as SGHAT and CDR2 as FQNNGV. V was shortened by 0 bases and J by 4 bases, with 5 bases between the two germline ends. Here the CDR3 DNA reads TGTGCCAGCAGCTTAGAGGCACCAGATACGCAGTATTTT. This encodes CASSLEAPDTQYF. The entire variable domain, with the rest obtained from reference TRBV11-2 and TRBJ2-3, is as follows: EAGVAQSPRYKIIEKRQSVAFWCNPISGHATLYWYQQILGQGPKLLIQFQNNGVVDDSQLPKDRFSAERLKGVDSTLKIQPAKLEDSAVYLCASSLEAPDTQYFGPGTRLTVL.

The rearrangement links TRBV12-2 to TRBJ2-7; the table calls TRBD1, which could not be checked here. TRBV12-2 is a pseudogene segment. This CDR3 region has 14 residues. In DNA, the CDR3 is TGTGCAACCCCGGGGGACAGGGGTTCCTACGAGCAGTACTTC. Its translation is CATPGDRGSYEQYF.

The chain has TRBV19 and TRBJ1-5; D perhaps matches TRBD1 (5 bases). V gave up 8 bases and J gave up 4 bases, with 18 bases separating them. This CDR3 region has 15 residues. Germline V CDR1 and CDR2: LNHDA, SQIVND (reference sequence). The CDR3: CASAPGLVLNQPQHF. CDR3 in DNA: TGTGCCAGTGCCCCGGGACTCGTATTAAATCAGCCCCAGCATTTT.

V gene TRBV10-1 combines with J gene TRBJ2-1; D perhaps matches TRBD2 (7 bases). CDR1 is WNHNN and CDR2 is SYGVQD in the germline V gene (reference sequence). The CDR3 consists of 13 residues. The V and J ends lost 8 bases and 6 bases respectively, with 14 bases between them. The CDR3 loop is CASGRGTGNEQFF. In DNA form, the CDR3 reads TGCGCCAGCGGGAGGGGGACTGGCAATGAGCAGTTCTTC.

V gene TRBV9 combines with J gene TRBJ1-2; maybe TRBD1 (5 bases). The germline CDR1 and CDR2 sequences are SGDLS and YYNGEE. The CDR3 runs to 17 residues. V dropped 0 bases and J dropped 0 bases, with 15 bases sitting between them. CDR3 protein: CASSVVPGGEPNYGYTF. In DNA, the CDR3 is TGTGCCAGCAGCGTAGTCCCGGGGGGGGAGCCTAACTATGGCTACACCTTC.

This chain links TRBV7-9 with TRBJ2-1, with a possible D match to TRBD2 (5 bases). V lost 5 bases to trimming and J lost 0 bases, with 11 bases between them. The CDR3 is made up of 15 amino acids. Germline V CDR1 and CDR2: SEHNR, FQNEAQ (reference sequence). In nucleotides, the CDR3 is TGTGCCAGCAGCCAAACACTAGGCTCCTACAATGAGCAGTTCTTC. The encoded protein is CASSQTLGSYNEQFF.

The chain uses TRBV27 and TRBJ2-5; the match to TRBD1 covers 7 bases. Unmatched junction bases numbered 7, after V lost 4 bases and J lost 5 bases. The CDR3 has 14 residues. Germline lookup yields CDR1 MNHEY and CDR2 SMNVEV (reference sequence). CDR3 nucleotide sequence: TGTGCCAGCAGTTCCGGACAGGTAGGGGAGACCCAGTACTTC. This sequence encodes CASSSGQVGETQYF.

V and J are TRBV5-1 and TRBJ1-2; TRBD1 matches 7 bases. Germline V gives CDR1 SGHRS, CDR2 YFSETQ. The V gene end was trimmed by 5 bases and the J gene end by 1 base; junction bases not matched to a gene: 17. The CDR3 spans 18 residues. In nucleotides, the CDR3 is TGCGCCAGCAGGCCCGCTGAGGGGGCCAGTTTCTATAACTATGGCTACACCTTC. Translating gives CASRPAEGASFYNYGYTF.

The CDR3 coding sequence is TGTGCCAGCAGCTTAGCCCCAGGGCTTGAAGCTTTCTTT. Translation: CASSLAPGLEAFF. The genes are TRBV7-9 and TRBJ1-1; a weak D match, TRBD1 (5 bases). The CDR3 consists of 13 residues. CDR1 is SEHNR and CDR2 is FQNEAQ in the germline V gene (reference sequence). V dropped 0 bases and J dropped 7 bases, with 9 bases sitting between them.

Notes on this clone: Other DNA sequences in the sample encode the same CDR3. The chain joins TRBV15 to TRBJ2-7; 7 nucleotides match TRBD1. The V segment lost 0 bases and the J segment 4 bases; nucleotides outside the gene matches: 6. CDR3 length: 15 residues. The germline V gene has CDR1 LNHNV and CDR2 YYDKDF (reference sequence). CDR3 in DNA: TGTGCCACCAGCAGAGATCGGGCAGGGGGATACGAGCAGTACTTC. Translating gives CATSRDRAGGYEQYF.

This chain's CDR3 is CASTRTSLSKDEQFF. The CDR3 region has the DNA TGTGCCAGTACAAGGACTAGCTTAAGTAAGGATGAGCAGTTCTTC. V is TRBV9 and J is TRBJ2-1; 8 bases map to TRBD2. This CDR3 spans 15 amino acids. V was pared by 8 bases and J by 8 bases, with 15 bases of the junction left unmatched. Germline values: CDR1 SGDLS, CDR2 YYNGEE.

The rearrangement uses TRBV9 and TRBJ1-1, with a weak D call TRBD1 (5 bases). This CDR3 is 15 amino acids long. The ends were cut back, 2 bases at V and 5 bases at J, with 16 bases in the middle. From germline, CDR1 is SGDLS and CDR2 YYNGEE. This CDR3 is CASSVTSEGSTEAFF. Written as DNA, the CDR3 is TGTGCCAGCAGCGTCACGTCCGAGGGGTCAACTGAAGCTTTCTTT.

This rearrangement joins TRBV28 to TRBJ2-3, with 9 nucleotides matching TRBD1. The CDR3 is made up of 14 amino acids. Germline lookup yields CDR1 MDHEN and CDR2 SYDVKM. With V trimmed by 10 bases and J by 1 base, 6 bases remained unmatched. This chain's CDR3 is CAITRDRGTDTQYF. DNA for the CDR3: TGTGCCATCACCCGGGACAGGGGCACAGATACGCAGTATTTT.

The J gene is TRBJ2-1, the V gene TRBV11-3; 7 nucleotides agree with TRBD2. This CDR3 spans 15 amino acids. Germline values: CDR1 SGHNT, CDR2 YENEEA. Trimming at V came to 5 bases and at J to 0 bases, leaving 4 bases not matched to a gene. CDR3 sequence: CASSLREASYNEQFF. In DNA, the CDR3 is TGTGCCAGCAGCCTTCGGGAGGCCTCCTACAATGAGCAGTTCTTC.

The sample holds one count of this clone. This chain uses TRBV5-6 with TRBJ1-2, with D possibly matching TRBD1 (5 bases). This CDR3 has 13 residues. CDR1 and CDR2 from the germline V gene are SGHDT and YYEEEE. The V gene lost 4 bases and the J gene lost 2 bases, with 9 bases spanning the gap. CDR3 region: CASSPGVNYGYTF. CDR3 sequence (DNA): TGTGCCAGCAGCCCGGGGGTGAACTATGGCTACACCTTC.